In its sample, the clone carrying this T cell receptor (beta chain) was seen many times. What it recognizes is unknown. The data were taken from a study of T-cell reconstitution after alpha-beta-depleted transplantation in children. The study's findings and limits: One year after transplant, T-cell counts and diversity came mostly from newly produced T cells. Surviving thymic progenitors and recipient T cells were the source of high TCRbeta diversity at day 60 in some patients. Several hundred expanded graft clones reportedly were the source of alpha-beta T cells about two months after transplant.

There are 13 residues in the CDR3. Germline V gives CDR1 MNHEY, CDR2 SMNVEV (reference sequence). Trimming left V 1 base short and J 1 base short, with 5 bases between. TCRbeta library construction was performed incorporating unique molecular identifiers. One entry per CDR3 protein results from TCRdb running MiXCR on the PCR reads. Among fewer than 700,000 distinct CDR3 sequences listed, around 13% were seen once. The TCR comes from a male patient under 18 who had a stem cell transplant for acute myeloid leukemia, so the T cells may come from the graft donor. The sample here was PBMCs, mostly from graft donor cells, taken 360 days after TCRalphabeta/CD19-depleted stem cell transplant. The chain links TRBV27 to TRBJ2-7; perhaps TRBD1 as D (5 bases). The CDR3 spells CASSLYRSYEQYF. The DNA for the CDR3 is TGTGCCAGCAGTTTATACAGGTCCTACGAGCAGTACTTC.